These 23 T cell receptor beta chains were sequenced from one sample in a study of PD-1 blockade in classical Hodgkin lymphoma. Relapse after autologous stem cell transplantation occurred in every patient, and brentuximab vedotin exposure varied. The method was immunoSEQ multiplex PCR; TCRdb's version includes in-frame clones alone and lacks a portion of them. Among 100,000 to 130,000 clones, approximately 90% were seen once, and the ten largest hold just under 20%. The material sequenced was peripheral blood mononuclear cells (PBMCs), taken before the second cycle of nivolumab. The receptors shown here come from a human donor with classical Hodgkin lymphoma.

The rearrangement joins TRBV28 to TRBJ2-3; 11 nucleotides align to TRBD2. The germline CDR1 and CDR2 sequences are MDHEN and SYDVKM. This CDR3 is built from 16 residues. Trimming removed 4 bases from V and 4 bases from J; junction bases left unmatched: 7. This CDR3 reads CASSSMGLAAPDTQYF. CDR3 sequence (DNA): TGTGCCAGCAGTTCTATGGGACTAGCGGCCCCAGATACGCAGTATTTT.

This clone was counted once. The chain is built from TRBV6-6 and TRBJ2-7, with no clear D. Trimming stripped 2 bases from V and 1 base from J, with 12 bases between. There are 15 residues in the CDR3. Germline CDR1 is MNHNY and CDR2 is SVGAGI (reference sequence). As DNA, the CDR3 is TGTGCCAGCAGTTACATGGACCCTGGGTCCTACGAGCAGTACTTC. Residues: CASSYMDPGSYEQYF.

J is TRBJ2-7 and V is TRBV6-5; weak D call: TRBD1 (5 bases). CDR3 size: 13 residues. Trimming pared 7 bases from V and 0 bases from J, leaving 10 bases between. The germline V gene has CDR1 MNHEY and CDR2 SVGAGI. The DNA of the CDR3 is TGTGCCAGCAACCAGGGTCCCTCCTACGAGCAGTACTTC. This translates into CASNQGPSYEQYF.

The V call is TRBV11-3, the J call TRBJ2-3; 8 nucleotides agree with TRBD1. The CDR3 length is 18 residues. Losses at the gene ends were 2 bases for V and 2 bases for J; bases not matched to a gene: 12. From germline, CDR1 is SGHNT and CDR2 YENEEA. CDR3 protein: CASSLSYRGTQNTDTQYF. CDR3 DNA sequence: TGTGCCAGCAGCTTAAGTTACAGGGGGACCCAAAACACAGATACGCAGTATTTT.

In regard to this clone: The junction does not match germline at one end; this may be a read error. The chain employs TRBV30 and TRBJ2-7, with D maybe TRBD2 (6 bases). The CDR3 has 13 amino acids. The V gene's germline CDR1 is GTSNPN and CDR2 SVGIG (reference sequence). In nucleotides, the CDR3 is TGTGCCTGGACACCGGGACTCGGCTACCAGCAGTACTTC. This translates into CAWTPGLGYQQYF.

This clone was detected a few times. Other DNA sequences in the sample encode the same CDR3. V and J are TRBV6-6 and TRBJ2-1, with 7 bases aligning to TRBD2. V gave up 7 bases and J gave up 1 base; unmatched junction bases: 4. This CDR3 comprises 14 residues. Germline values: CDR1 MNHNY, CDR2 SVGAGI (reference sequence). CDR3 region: CASKAGESYNEQFF. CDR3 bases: TGTGCCAGCAAGGCGGGAGAGTCCTACAATGAGCAGTTCTTC.

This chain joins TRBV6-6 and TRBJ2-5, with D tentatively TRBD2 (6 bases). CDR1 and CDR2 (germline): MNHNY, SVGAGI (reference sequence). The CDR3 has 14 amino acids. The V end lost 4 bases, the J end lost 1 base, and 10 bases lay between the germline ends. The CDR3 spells CASSWRGSQETQYF. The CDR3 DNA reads TGTGCCAGCAGTTGGAGGGGAAGCCAAGAGACCCAGTACTTC.

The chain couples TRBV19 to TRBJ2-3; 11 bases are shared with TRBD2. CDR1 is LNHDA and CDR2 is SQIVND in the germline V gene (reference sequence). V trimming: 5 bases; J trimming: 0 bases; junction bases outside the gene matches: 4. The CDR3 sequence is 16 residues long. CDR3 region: CASSVGLAESTDTQYF. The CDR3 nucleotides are TGTGCCAGTAGTGTGGGACTAGCGGAGAGCACAGATACGCAGTATTTT.

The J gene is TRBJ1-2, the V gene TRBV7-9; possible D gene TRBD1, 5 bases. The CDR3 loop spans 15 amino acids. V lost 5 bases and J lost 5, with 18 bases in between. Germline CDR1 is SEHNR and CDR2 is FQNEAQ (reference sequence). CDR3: CASSSEGTGRYGYTF. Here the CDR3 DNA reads TGTGCCAGCAGCAGCGAGGGGACCGGAAGGTATGGCTACACCTTC. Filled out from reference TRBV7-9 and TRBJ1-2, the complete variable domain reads DTGVSQNPRHKITKRGQNVTFRCDPISEHNRLYWYRQTLGQGPEFLTYFQNEAQLEKSRLLSDRFSAERPKGSFSTLEIQRTEQGDSAMYLCASSSEGTGRYGYTFGSGTRLTVV.

Here the CDR3 reads CASSLEGANTGELFF. CDR3 bases: TGCGCCAGCAGCTTGGAAGGGGCGAACACCGGGGAGCTGTTTTTT. The V and J genes are TRBV5-1 and TRBJ2-2, with D maybe TRBD1 (5 bases). Germline CDR1 is SGHRS and CDR2 is YFSETQ. The germline V and J ends were trimmed by 0 bases and 0 bases, with 6 bases remaining between them. This CDR3 region has 15 residues.

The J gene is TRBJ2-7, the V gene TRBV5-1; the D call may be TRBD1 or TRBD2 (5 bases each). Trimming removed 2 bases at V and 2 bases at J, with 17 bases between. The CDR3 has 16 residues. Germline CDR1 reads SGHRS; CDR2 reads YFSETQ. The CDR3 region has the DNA TGCGCCAGCAGCTTAGGTCACCGGGACGCCACCTACGAGCAGTACTTC. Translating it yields CASSLGHRDATYEQYF.

CDR3 loop: CASSSPRTSGRADEQFF. CDR3 DNA: TGCGCCAGCAGCTCACCCCGGACTAGCGGGAGGGCCGATGAGCAGTTCTTC. The chain joins TRBV5-1 to TRBJ2-1, with 15 bases matching TRBD2. Germline values: CDR1 SGHRS, CDR2 YFSETQ. V dropped 3 bases and J dropped 8; count of bases not matched to a gene: 9. The CDR3 runs to 17 residues.

The CDR3 region is CAWRRGLGYGYTF. CDR3 sequence (DNA): TGTGCCTGGAGAAGGGGGCTTGGCTATGGCTACACCTTC. This chain uses TRBV30 with TRBJ1-2; 7 positions agree with TRBD1. The CDR3 covers 13 residues. Germline V gene lookup returns CDR1 GTSNPN and CDR2 SVGIG (reference sequence). V shed 3 bases, J shed 4 bases, and the junction held 5 bases outside the gene matches. Using reference TRBV30 and TRBJ1-2 for the parts outside the CDR3, the full variable domain is SQTIHQWPATLVQPVGSPLSLECTVEGTSNPNLYWYRQAAGRGLQLLFYSVGIGQISSEVPQNLSASRPQDRQFILSSKKLLLSDSGFYLCAWRRGLGYGYTFGSGTRLTVV.

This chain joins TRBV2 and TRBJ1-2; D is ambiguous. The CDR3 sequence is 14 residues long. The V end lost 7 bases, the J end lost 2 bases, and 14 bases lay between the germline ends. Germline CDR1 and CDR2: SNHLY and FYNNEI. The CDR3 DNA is TGTGCCAGCACTGGAGTTCTTCTAAACTATGGCTACACCTTC. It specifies CASTGVLLNYGYTF.

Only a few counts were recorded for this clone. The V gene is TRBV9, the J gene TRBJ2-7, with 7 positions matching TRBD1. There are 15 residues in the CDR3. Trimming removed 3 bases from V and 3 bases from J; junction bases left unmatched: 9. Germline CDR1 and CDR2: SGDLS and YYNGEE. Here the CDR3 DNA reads TGTGCCAGCAGCGCATCACCGGGACAGAACTACGAGCAGTACTTC. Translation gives CASSASPGQNYEQYF. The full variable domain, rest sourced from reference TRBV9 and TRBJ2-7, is DSGVTQTPKHLITATGQRVTLRCSPRSGDLSVYWYQQSLDQGLQFLIQYYNGEERAKGNILERFSAQQFPDLHSELNLSSLELGDSALYFCASSASPGQNYEQYFGPGTRLTVT.

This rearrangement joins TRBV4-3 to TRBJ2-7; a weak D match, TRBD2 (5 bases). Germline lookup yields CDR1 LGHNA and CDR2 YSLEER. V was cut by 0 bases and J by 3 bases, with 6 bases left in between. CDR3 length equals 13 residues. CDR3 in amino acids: CASSQDRGYEQYF. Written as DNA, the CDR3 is TGCGCCAGCAGCCAAGATCGGGGCTACGAGCAGTACTTC.

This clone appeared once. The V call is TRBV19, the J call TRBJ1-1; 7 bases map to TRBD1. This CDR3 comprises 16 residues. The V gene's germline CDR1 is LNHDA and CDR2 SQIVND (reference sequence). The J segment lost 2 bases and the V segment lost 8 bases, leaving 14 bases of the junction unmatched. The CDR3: CASARTSTGPNTEAFF. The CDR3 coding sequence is TGTGCCAGTGCAAGAACCTCGACAGGGCCCAACACTGAAGCTTTCTTT.

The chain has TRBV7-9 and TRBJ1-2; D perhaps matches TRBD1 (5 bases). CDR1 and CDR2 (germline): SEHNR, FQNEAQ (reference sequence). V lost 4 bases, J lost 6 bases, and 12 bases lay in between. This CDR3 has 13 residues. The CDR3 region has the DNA TGTGCCAGCAGCTCACAAGGGGTACATGGCTACACCTTC. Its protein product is CASSSQGVHGYTF.

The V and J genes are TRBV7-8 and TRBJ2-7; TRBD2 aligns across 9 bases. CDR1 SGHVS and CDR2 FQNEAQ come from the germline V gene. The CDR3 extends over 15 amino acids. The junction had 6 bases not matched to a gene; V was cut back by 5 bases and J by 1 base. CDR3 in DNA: TGTGCCAGCAGCGGTCCACTAGCGGGTTCCTACGAGCAGTACTTC. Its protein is CASSGPLAGSYEQYF.

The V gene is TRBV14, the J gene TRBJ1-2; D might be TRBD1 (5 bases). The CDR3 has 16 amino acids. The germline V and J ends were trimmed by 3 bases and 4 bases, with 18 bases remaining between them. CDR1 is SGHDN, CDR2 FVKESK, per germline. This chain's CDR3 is CASSHGRGGVSYGYTF. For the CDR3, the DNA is TGTGCCAGCAGCCATGGGAGGGGCGGGGTGAGCTATGGCTACACCTTC. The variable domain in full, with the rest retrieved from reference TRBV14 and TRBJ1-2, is EAGVTQFPSHSVIEKGQTVTLRCDPISGHDNLYWYRRVMGKEIKFLLHFVKESKQDESGMPNNRFLAERTGGTYSTLKVQPAELEDSGVYFCASSHGRGGVSYGYTFGSGTRLTVV.

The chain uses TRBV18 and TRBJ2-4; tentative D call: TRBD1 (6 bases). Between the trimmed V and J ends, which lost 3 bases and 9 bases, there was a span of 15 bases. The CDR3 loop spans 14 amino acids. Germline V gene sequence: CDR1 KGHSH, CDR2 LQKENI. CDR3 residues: CASSPGSGVTIQYF. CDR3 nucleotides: TGTGCCAGCTCACCTGGTTCAGGGGTGACCATTCAGTACTTC.

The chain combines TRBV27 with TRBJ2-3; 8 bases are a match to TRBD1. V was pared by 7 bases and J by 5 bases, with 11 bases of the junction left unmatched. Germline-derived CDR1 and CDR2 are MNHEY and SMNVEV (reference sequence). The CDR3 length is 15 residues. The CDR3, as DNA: TGTGCCAGCACTGAATTCCAGGGGGCCGGAGATACGCAGTATTTT. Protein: CASTEFQGAGDTQYF.

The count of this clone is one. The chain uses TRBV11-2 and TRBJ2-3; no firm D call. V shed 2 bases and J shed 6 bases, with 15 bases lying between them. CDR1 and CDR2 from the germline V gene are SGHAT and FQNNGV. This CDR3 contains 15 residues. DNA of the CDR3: TGTGCCAGCAGCTTACGGGCTAGGGTTGGGGATACGCAGTATTTT. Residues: CASSLRARVGDTQYF.